The source of this TCR beta chain is a study of human T cells and chemical hapten exposure. Each cDNA molecule in the library carried unique molecular identifiers. TCRdb itself ran the reads through MiXCR, one entry per CDR3 protein. The profile shows around 120,000 distinct CDR3 sequences, about 8.9% of them singletons. The CDR3 is 15 residues long. The V and J ends lost 5 bases and 5 bases, in that order; junction bases with no gene match: 8. Blood, whole and unfractionated, served as the source for total RNA extraction. This clonotype was seen repeatedly, ten times or more. V gene TRBV12-3 or TRBV12-4 combines with J gene TRBJ1-4, with 7 positions matching TRBD1. This clonotype originated in a human donor in good health. Some clones in this sample may be carry-over from other donors' samples. Sample: whole blood. The CDR3 nucleotides are TGTGCCAGCAGTATTGGGACAGTTGGGAATGAAAAACTGTTTTTT. This gives the protein CASSIGTVGNEKLFF.